Detailed here is one T cell receptor beta chain. The antigen is unknown. This specimen comes from a study of blood T cells in healthy people across ages. Study-level background: Template switching captured about one barcoded beta molecule per two T cells. Study results and limitations: Without sorted subsets, naive and antigen-experienced compartments could not be conclusively compared. A roughly linear fall in TCR beta diversity per million T cells was seen with increasing age.

Together with a sample-barcoded 5' primer, a J-beta primer mix was included in a second PCR lasting about 7 to 11 cycles. MiXCR, run by TCRdb on the 5' RACE reads, gives a single entry per CDR3 protein. The top ten hold around a quarter of the sample, which has around 800,000 distinct CDR3 sequences, 55% to 65% seen once. This TCR derives from a man aged 30 to 45 in good health. Source material: blood.

Written as DNA, the CDR3 is TGTGCCATCAGTGACAGGGGGCGCGACGAGCAGTACTTC. Translation gives CAISDRGRDEQYF. The chain uses TRBV10-3 and TRBJ2-5; 8 bases align to TRBD1. The DNA end lines up better with TRBJ2-7; the J call may be wrong. The CDR3 has 13 residues. Germline V CDR1 and CDR2: ENHRY, SYGVKD.